The sequence of this TCR beta chain was determined in a study of cytomegalovirus exposure and HLA in healthy donors. Overall study results and limits: In the roughly 120 validation repertoires, a later analysis found that first-cohort TCR clusters tended to co-occur. Many donors shared some public TCRs, even though most TCR sequences were rare. In vitro confirmation showed a few CMV-associated chains to be CMV antigen specific.

The CDR3 sequence is 15 residues long. Germline V CDR1 and CDR2: MNHEY, SMNVEV (reference sequence). V was shortened by 7 bases and J by 1 base, with 16 bases between the two germline ends. To note about this clone: Its target is unknown.

The repertoire was sequenced with immunoSEQ multiplex PCR; TCRdb's copy has only in-frame clones and lacks some. The sample consists of roughly 65,000 clones, 80% to 95% of them appearing once. Sample: PBMCs. This sequence originates from a young man in good health and CMV-seropositive. The chain carries TRBV27 and TRBJ1-2; TRBD1 is a possible D gene (6 bases). The CDR3 sequence: CASTRQGQNNYGYTF. CDR3 nucleotide sequence: TGTGCCAGCACCAGACAAGGACAGAATAACTATGGCTACACCTTC.